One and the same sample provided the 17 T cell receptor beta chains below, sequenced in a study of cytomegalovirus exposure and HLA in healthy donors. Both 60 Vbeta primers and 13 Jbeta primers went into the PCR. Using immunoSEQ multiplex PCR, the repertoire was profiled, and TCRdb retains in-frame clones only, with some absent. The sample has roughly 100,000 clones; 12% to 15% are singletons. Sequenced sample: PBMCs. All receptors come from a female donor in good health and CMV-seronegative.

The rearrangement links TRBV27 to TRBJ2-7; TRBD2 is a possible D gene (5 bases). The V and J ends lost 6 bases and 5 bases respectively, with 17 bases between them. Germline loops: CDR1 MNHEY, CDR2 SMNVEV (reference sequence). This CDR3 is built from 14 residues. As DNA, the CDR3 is TGTGCCAGCAGCCTTTTCGCGGGTCGAAACGAGCAGTACTTC. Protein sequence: CASSLFAGRNEQYF.

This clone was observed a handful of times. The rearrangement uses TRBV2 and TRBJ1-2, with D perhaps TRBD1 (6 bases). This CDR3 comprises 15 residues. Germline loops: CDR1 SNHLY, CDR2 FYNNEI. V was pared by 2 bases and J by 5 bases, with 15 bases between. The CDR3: CASSEFRGAGYGYTF. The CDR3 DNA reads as TGTGCCAGCAGTGAATTTCGGGGGGCTGGGTATGGCTACACCTTC.

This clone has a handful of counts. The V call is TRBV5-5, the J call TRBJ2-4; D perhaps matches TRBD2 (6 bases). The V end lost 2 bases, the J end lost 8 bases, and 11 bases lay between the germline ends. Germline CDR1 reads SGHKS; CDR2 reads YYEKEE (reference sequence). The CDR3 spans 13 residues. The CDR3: CASSLGGVDIQYF. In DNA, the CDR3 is TGTGCCAGCAGCTTAGGAGGGGTTGACATTCAGTACTTC.

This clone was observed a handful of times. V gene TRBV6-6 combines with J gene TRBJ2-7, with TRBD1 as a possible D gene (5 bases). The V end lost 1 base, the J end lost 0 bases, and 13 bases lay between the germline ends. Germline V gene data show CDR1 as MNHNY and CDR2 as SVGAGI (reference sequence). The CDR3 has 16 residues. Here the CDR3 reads CASSYFTLDTSYEQYF. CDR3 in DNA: TGTGCCAGCAGTTACTTCACTTTGGACACCTCCTACGAGCAGTACTTC.

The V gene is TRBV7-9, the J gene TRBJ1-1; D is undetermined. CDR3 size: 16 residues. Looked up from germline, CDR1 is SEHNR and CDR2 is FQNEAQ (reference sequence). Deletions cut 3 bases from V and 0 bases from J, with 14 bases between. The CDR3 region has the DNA TGTGCCAGCAGCTTCAATTGGAGGGTATTGAACACTGAAGCTTTCTTT. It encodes CASSFNWRVLNTEAFF.

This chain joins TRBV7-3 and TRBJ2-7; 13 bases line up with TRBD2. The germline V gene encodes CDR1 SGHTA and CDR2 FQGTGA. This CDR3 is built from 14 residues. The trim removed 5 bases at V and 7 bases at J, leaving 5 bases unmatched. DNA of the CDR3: TGTGCCAGCAGCCCCGGGACTAGCGGGGTGGAGCAGTACTTC. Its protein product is CASSPGTSGVEQYF.

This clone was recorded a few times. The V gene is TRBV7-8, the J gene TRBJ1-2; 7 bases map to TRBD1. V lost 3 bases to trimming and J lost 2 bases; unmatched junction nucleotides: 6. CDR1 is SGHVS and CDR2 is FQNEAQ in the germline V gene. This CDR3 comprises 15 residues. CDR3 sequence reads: CASSFWTGGNYGYTF. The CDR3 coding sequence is TGTGCCAGCAGCTTCTGGACAGGAGGGAACTATGGCTACACCTTC.

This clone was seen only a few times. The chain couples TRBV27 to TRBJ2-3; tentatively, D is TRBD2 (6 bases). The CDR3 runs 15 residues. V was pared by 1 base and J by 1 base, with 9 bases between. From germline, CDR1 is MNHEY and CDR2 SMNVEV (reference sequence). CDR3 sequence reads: CASSLWASGTDTQYF. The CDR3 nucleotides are TGTGCCAGCAGTTTATGGGCTAGCGGCACAGATACGCAGTATTTT.

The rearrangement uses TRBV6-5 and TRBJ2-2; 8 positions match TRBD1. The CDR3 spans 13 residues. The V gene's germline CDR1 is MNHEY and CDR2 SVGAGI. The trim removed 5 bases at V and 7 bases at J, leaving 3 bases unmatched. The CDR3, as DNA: TGTGCCAGCAGTCGTGACAGGGGCGGGGAGCTGTTTTTT. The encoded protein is CASSRDRGGELFF.

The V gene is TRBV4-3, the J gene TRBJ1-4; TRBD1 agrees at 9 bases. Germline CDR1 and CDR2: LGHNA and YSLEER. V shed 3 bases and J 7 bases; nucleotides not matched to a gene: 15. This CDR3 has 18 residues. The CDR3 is CASSQSGRPGTGTEKLFF. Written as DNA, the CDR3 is TGCGCCAGCAGCCAGTCGGGGCGCCCCGGGACAGGGACTGAAAAACTGTTTTTT.

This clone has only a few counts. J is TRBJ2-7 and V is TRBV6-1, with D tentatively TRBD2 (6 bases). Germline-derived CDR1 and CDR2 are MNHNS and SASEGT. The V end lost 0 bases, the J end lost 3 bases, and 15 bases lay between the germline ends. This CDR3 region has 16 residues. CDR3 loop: CASSEAGGMTLYEQYF. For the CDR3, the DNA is TGTGCCAGCAGTGAAGCGGGCGGGATGACACTCTACGAGCAGTACTTC.

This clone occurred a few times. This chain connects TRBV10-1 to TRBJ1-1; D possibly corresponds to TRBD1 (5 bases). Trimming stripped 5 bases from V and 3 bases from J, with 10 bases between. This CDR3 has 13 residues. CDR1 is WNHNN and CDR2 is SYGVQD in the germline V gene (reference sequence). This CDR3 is CASSLRRDTEAFF. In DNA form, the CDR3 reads TGCGCCAGCAGTCTCCGCAGGGACACTGAAGCTTTCTTT.

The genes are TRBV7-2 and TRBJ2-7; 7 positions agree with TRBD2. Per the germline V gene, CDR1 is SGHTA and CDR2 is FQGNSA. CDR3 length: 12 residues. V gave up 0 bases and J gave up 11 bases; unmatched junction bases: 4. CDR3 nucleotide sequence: TGTGCCAGCAGCTTAGCGCGGGGGACGGAGTACTTC. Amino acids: CASSLARGTEYF.

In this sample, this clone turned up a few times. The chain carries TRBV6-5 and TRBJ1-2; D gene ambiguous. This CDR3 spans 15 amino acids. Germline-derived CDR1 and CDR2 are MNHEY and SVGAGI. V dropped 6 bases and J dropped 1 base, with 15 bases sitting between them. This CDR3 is CASSNRRPINYGYTF. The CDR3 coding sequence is TGTGCCAGCAGCAACAGAAGACCTATTAACTATGGCTACACCTTC.

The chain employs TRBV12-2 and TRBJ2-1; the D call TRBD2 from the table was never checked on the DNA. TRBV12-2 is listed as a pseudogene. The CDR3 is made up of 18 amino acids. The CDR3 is CASRALSFLAGVYNEQFF. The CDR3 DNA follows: TGTGCAAGTCGCGCCCTTTCGTTTTTAGCGGGAGTCTACAATGAGCAGTTCTTC.

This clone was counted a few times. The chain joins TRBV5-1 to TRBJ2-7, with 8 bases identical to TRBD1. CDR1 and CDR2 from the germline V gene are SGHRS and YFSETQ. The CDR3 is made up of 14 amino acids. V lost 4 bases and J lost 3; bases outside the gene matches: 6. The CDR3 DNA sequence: TGCGCCAGCAGCCCGGGGACAGGATACTACGAGCAGTACTTC. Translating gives CASSPGTGYYEQYF.

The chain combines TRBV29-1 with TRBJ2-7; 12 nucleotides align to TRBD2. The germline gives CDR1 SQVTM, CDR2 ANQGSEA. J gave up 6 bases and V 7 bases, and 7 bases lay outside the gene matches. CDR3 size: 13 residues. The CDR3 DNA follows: TGCAGCGCCACTACTAGCGGGGGGTCCGAGCAGTACTTC. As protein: CSATTSGGSEQYF.